Described below is a single T cell receptor beta chain sequence and its context. The method was immunoSEQ multiplex PCR; TCRdb's version includes in-frame clones alone and lacks a portion of them. The sample lists some 31,000 clones, 92% occurring once. CDR3 size: 14 residues. CDR1 is SNHLY, CDR2 FYNNEI, per germline. The junction had 9 bases not matched to a gene; V was cut back by 7 bases and J by 7 bases. The sample originates from a study of T cells in tuberculosis. At the level of the study: Within 7 days of starting treatment, or before, PBMC were stored.

Described time point: new active TB diagnosis, blood taken before or within 7 days of starting treatment. Patients were newly diagnosed, HIV-seronegative, and aged 18 or older. Each patient had positive sputum smear microscopy and/or positive culture. The source of this sequence is an adult with tuberculosis. Sequencing used PBMCs, obtained at tuberculosis diagnosis. This chain connects TRBV2 to TRBJ2-4, with TRBD1 matching over 8 bases. CDR3 nucleotide sequence: TGTGCCAGCACTACACCCCGGACAGGGAACATTCAGTACTTC. It encodes CASTTPRTGNIQYF.